This T cell receptor (beta chain) originates from a study of OX40 agonist ivuxolimab in advanced cancers. Study context: Mean age approximately 55 years, range roughly 23 to 79; roughly 80% male. Whole-study results and caveats: Researchers did not determine the expanded peripheral T cells' antigen specificity. CD4+ and CD8+ blood T cells expanded clonally by week 6 at 0.1 to 3.0 mg/kg.

Assay used: immunoSEQ multiplex PCR; TCRdb lists only in-frame clones, some missing. This table holds about 58,000 clones, around 84% found once. Blood got drawn at baseline, again on cycle 4 day 1, and then on cycle 7 day 1. V shed 6 bases and J shed 1 base, with 12 bases lying between them. Looked up from germline, CDR1 is KGHSH and CDR2 is LQKENI. The CDR3 is made up of 15 amino acids. Details on this clone: Its cognate antigen is unknown.

The clonotype originates from an adult with an advanced solid tumor such as melanoma, head and neck, liver or kidney cancer. The J gene is TRBJ2-2, the V gene TRBV18; TRBD1 might be the D (5 bases). The specimen comprised CD4+ or CD8+ T cells sorted from blood, sampled in a trial of the OX40 agonist ivuxolimab. The CDR3 spells CASSEDTLNTGELFF. As DNA, the CDR3 is TGTGCCAGCTCCGAGGACACCTTGAACACCGGGGAGCTGTTTTTT.